This note documents a single T cell receptor (beta chain) sequence. Other DNA sequences in the same sample also yield this CDR3. The CDR3 length is 16 residues. V was cut by 1 base and J by 6 bases, with 19 bases left in between. Germline values: CDR1 SGDLS, CDR2 YYNGEE. This record belongs to a study of OX40 agonist ivuxolimab in advanced cancers. Study summary: Ivuxolimab is a fully human IgG2 antibody that activates OX40 (CD134).

The assay was immunoSEQ multiplex PCR, and TCRdb's table has in-frame clones only and misses some. Here the sample spans about 12,000 clones, about 80% being singletons. The chain links TRBV9 to TRBJ1-2; D might be TRBD1 (5 bases). The material was CD4+ or CD8+ T cells sorted from blood, obtained in a trial of the OX40 agonist ivuxolimab. This TCR was recovered from an adult with an advanced solid tumor such as melanoma, head and neck, liver or kidney cancer. CDR3 residues: CASSVNSGGTSHGYTF. As DNA, the CDR3 is TGTGCCAGCAGCGTAAACAGCGGGGGAACCTCTCATGGCTACACCTTC.